This is a list of T cell receptor beta chains from one sample in a study of blood T cells in healthy people across ages. MiXCR, applied by TCRdb to the 5' RACE reads, yields one record per CDR3 protein. Among 650,000 to 950,000 distinct CDR3 sequences, 40% to 50% were seen once, and the ten largest hold approximately 19%. The specimen was blood. Receptor source: a man aged 55 to 69 in good health. The CDR3 runs from the conserved cysteine through the conserved F or W. Fields, in order: V gene, D gene, clone size, J gene, CDR3 DNA, CDR3 protein. A D gene is named only where the DNA matches it firmly. Some rows mark clone size as missing; the rest say once, few, many or name a class of expanded clone.

v_call: TRBV2; d_call: NA; clone_size: NA; j_call: TRBJ2-4; cdr3_nt: TGTGCCAGCAGTGGACTCCTGTTAGCCAAAAACATTCAGTACTTC; cdr3_aa: CASSGLLLAKNIQYF
v_call: TRBV20-1; d_call: TRBD1; clone_size: NA; j_call: TRBJ2-2; cdr3_nt: TGCAGTGCCCGACAGGGGGCGCGGACCGGGGAGCTGTTTTTT; cdr3_aa: CSARQGARTGELFF
v_call: TRBV6-2/TRBV6-3; d_call: NA; clone_size: NA; j_call: TRBJ2-3; cdr3_nt: TGTGCCAGCAACTTACTACTTCAGGATACGCAGTATTTT; cdr3_aa: CASNLLLQDTQYF
v_call: TRBV9; d_call: NA; clone_size: NA; j_call: TRBJ2-7; cdr3_nt: TGTGCCAGCAGCGTAGTAGGCAGCTCAGAGCAGTACTTC; cdr3_aa: CASSVVGSSEQYF
v_call: TRBV3-1; d_call: NA; clone_size: NA; j_call: TRBJ2-1; cdr3_nt: TGTGCCAGCAGCCTTAACGCGGCGGGTTCCTACAATGAGCAGTTCTTC; cdr3_aa: CASSLNAAGSYNEQFF
v_call: TRBV2; d_call: TRBD2; clone_size: NA; j_call: TRBJ2-5; cdr3_nt: TGTGCCAGCAGTGAAATTCGCGGGGAGGGAGAGACCCAGTACTTC; cdr3_aa: CASSEIRGEGETQYF
v_call: TRBV5-8; d_call: TRBD2; clone_size: NA; j_call: TRBJ2-1; cdr3_nt: TGTGCCAGCAGCGTCGGGACAAGGACTAGCGGGGGGGATGAGCAGTTCTTC; cdr3_aa: CASSVGTRTSGGDEQFF
v_call: TRBV6-6; d_call: TRBD1; clone_size: NA; j_call: TRBJ2-7; cdr3_nt: TGTGCCAGCAGTTACGGGACAGAATCCTACGAGCAGTACTTC; cdr3_aa: CASSYGTESYEQYF
v_call: TRBV4-3; d_call: NA; clone_size: few; j_call: TRBJ2-3; cdr3_nt: TGCGCCAGCAGCCAAGGGTTTGGGCAGGGCATGTTCACAGATACGCAGTATTTT; cdr3_aa: CASSQGFGQGMFTDTQYF
v_call: TRBV20-1; d_call: NA; clone_size: NA; j_call: TRBJ2-3; cdr3_nt: TGCAGTGCGCCGAGCCGAGCCACAGATACGCAGTATTTT; cdr3_aa: CSAPSRATDTQYF
v_call: TRBV7-9; d_call: NA; clone_size: few; j_call: TRBJ2-5; cdr3_nt: TGTGCCAGCAGCCCCCGACAGGGAGGCCTCGTGGGACAAGAGACCCAGTACTTC; cdr3_aa: CASSPRQGGLVGQETQYF
v_call: TRBV9; d_call: NA; clone_size: NA; j_call: TRBJ2-7; cdr3_nt: TGTGCCAGCAGCGTAGACCCTTTAAGGAACGTGCAGTACTTC; cdr3_aa: CASSVDPLRNVQYF
v_call: TRBV7-2; d_call: TRBD2; clone_size: NA; j_call: TRBJ2-5; cdr3_nt: TGTGCCAGCAGCCGGGGACTAGCGACGGAGACCCAGTACTTC; cdr3_aa: CASSRGLATETQYF
v_call: TRBV7-9; d_call: TRBD2; clone_size: NA; j_call: TRBJ2-7; cdr3_nt: TGTGCCAGCAGCGAACCGGGACTAGCGATCGAGCAGTACTTC; cdr3_aa: CASSEPGLAIEQYF
v_call: TRBV20-1; d_call: NA; clone_size: few; j_call: TRBJ2-7; cdr3_nt: TGCAGCCTAATGAATGACAGAACCTACGAGCAGTACTTC; cdr3_aa: CSLMNDRTYEQYF
v_call: TRBV21-1; d_call: NA; clone_size: NA; j_call: TRBJ2-2; cdr3_nt: TGTGCCAGCAGCAGAGTAGGGCCTTTGAACACCGGGGAGCTGTTTTTT; cdr3_aa: CASSRVGPLNTGELFF
v_call: TRBV29-1; d_call: TRBD2; clone_size: NA; j_call: TRBJ2-3; cdr3_nt: TGCAGCGTTTTGAGACTAGCGGGGGGGAATGCAGATACGCAGTATTTT; cdr3_aa: CSVLRLAGGNADTQYF
v_call: TRBV4-3; d_call: NA; clone_size: NA; j_call: TRBJ1-4; cdr3_nt: TGCGCCAGCAGCTTAAACCCGTCCACTAATGAAAAACTGTTTTTT; cdr3_aa: CASSLNPSTNEKLFF
v_call: TRBV7-6; d_call: TRBD1; clone_size: few; j_call: TRBJ1-1; cdr3_nt: TGTGCCAGCAGCTTAGGTGGACAGGGAGCTGAAGCTTTCTTT; cdr3_aa: CASSLGGQGAEAFF
v_call: TRBV7-2; d_call: NA; clone_size: NA; j_call: TRBJ2-7; cdr3_nt: TGCGCCGGCAGCTTAGTCCAGGGCTCCTACGAGCAGTACTTC; cdr3_aa: CAGSLVQGSYEQYF
v_call: TRBV14; d_call: TRBD1; clone_size: NA; j_call: TRBJ1-1; cdr3_nt: TGTGCCAGCAGCCCCACAGGGGCGATTTTGAACACTGAAGCTTTCTTT; cdr3_aa: CASSPTGAILNTEAFF
v_call: TRBV7-9; d_call: TRBD1; clone_size: NA; j_call: TRBJ1-2; cdr3_nt: TGTGCCAGCAGCACCCAGTCCCACCGACAGGGGGGCTACACCTTC; cdr3_aa: CASSTQSHRQGGYTF
v_call: TRBV6-2/TRBV6-3; d_call: NA; clone_size: few; j_call: TRBJ2-5; cdr3_nt: TGTGCCAGCAGCCTCCCCCTTAGCGGCAGGTGGACCCAGTACTTC; cdr3_aa: CASSLPLSGRWTQYF
v_call: TRBV12-3/TRBV12-4; d_call: NA; clone_size: once; j_call: TRBJ1-4; cdr3_nt: TGTGCCAGCAGTTTGTGGGGTAGTGAGAGTGAAAAACTGTTTTTT; cdr3_aa: CASSLWGSESEKLFF
v_call: TRBV7-6; d_call: NA; clone_size: few; j_call: TRBJ1-5; cdr3_nt: TGTGCCAGCAGCTTAGGACAGTACAATCAGCCCCAGCATTTT; cdr3_aa: CASSLGQYNQPQHF
v_call: TRBV4-3; d_call: TRBD1; clone_size: NA; j_call: TRBJ2-6; cdr3_nt: TGCGCCAGCAGCCAAGAATCATACGGGACAGGTTCCTCTGGGGCCAACGTCCTGACTTTC; cdr3_aa: CASSQESYGTGSSGANVLTF
v_call: TRBV11-2; d_call: TRBD1; clone_size: NA; j_call: TRBJ2-7; cdr3_nt: TGTGCCAGCAGCTTAGAGGGACAGGTTATCTACGAGCAGTACTTC; cdr3_aa: CASSLEGQVIYEQYF
v_call: TRBV7-2; d_call: NA; clone_size: NA; j_call: TRBJ2-7; cdr3_nt: TGTGCCAGCAGCTTAGGAGGTCCCGTACCTACCTACGAGCAGTACTTC; cdr3_aa: CASSLGGPVPTYEQYF
v_call: TRBV10-1; d_call: NA; clone_size: few; j_call: TRBJ1-2; cdr3_nt: TGCGCCATCCGTCGCGCGTCGAGAGTAAATGGCTACACCTTC; cdr3_aa: CAIRRASRVNGYTF
v_call: TRBV18; d_call: NA; clone_size: NA; j_call: TRBJ1-2; cdr3_nt: TGTGCCAGCTCACCACACTGGAACTATGGCTACACCTTC; cdr3_aa: CASSPHWNYGYTF
v_call: TRBV5-8; d_call: NA; clone_size: few; j_call: TRBJ2-7; cdr3_nt: TGTGCCAGCAGCTCCGTCTGGGGACAGTACTTC; cdr3_aa: CASSSVWGQYF
v_call: TRBV6-1; d_call: TRBD1; clone_size: NA; j_call: TRBJ2-4; cdr3_nt: TGTGCCAGCAGTGAGACAGGGGGCTGGGCCAAAAACATTCAGTACTTC; cdr3_aa: CASSETGGWAKNIQYF
v_call: TRBV4-1; d_call: TRBD1; clone_size: NA; j_call: TRBJ1-2; cdr3_nt: TGCGCCAGCAGCCAAGTTGGACAGGGGCGTTTCATTAATTACGGCTACACCTTC; cdr3_aa: CASSQVGQGRFINYGYTF
v_call: TRBV5-1; d_call: TRBD1; clone_size: NA; j_call: TRBJ2-5; cdr3_nt: TGCGCCAGCAGCGAAGGACAGGGCCAAGAGACCCAGTACTTC; cdr3_aa: CASSEGQGQETQYF
v_call: TRBV18; d_call: NA; clone_size: NA; j_call: TRBJ2-2; cdr3_nt: TGTGCCAGCTCACCACGGAAGGGCGACACCGGGGAGCTGTTTTTT; cdr3_aa: CASSPRKGDTGELFF
v_call: TRBV7-3; d_call: TRBD2; clone_size: few; j_call: TRBJ2-1; cdr3_nt: TGTGCCAGCAGCCGGGGGCTAGCGGGGGGGAACAATGAGCAGTTCTTC; cdr3_aa: CASSRGLAGGNNEQFF
v_call: TRBV7-3; d_call: TRBD2; clone_size: NA; j_call: TRBJ2-3; cdr3_nt: TGTGCCAGCAGCTTAACGGGCGGGGGGCCAGGTGATACGCAGTATTTT; cdr3_aa: CASSLTGGGPGDTQYF
v_call: TRBV5-5; d_call: NA; clone_size: NA; j_call: TRBJ2-7; cdr3_nt: TGTGCCAGCAGTGGGGACTCCTACAATGAGCAGTACTTC; cdr3_aa: CASSGDSYNEQYF
v_call: TRBV29-1; d_call: TRBD1; clone_size: NA; j_call: TRBJ2-1; cdr3_nt: TGCAGCTCGGGACAGGGAAGAAATGAGCAGTTCTTC; cdr3_aa: CSSGQGRNEQFF
v_call: TRBV12-3/TRBV12-4; d_call: TRBD2; clone_size: NA; j_call: TRBJ2-1; cdr3_nt: TGTGCCAGCAGTCTTATTAGCGGGGGGATTAACAATGAGCAGTTCTTC; cdr3_aa: CASSLISGGINNEQFF
v_call: TRBV15; d_call: NA; clone_size: NA; j_call: TRBJ2-7; cdr3_nt: TGTGCCACCAGCAGAGATCAGGGTCCCAGAGAGCAGTACTTC; cdr3_aa: CATSRDQGPREQYF
v_call: TRBV20-1; d_call: TRBD1; clone_size: few; j_call: TRBJ1-1; cdr3_nt: TGCAGTGCTAGAGTAGAACAGGGGGGTAGAGCTGAAGCTTTCTTT; cdr3_aa: CSARVEQGGRAEAFF
v_call: TRBV4-3; d_call: NA; clone_size: NA; j_call: TRBJ2-1; cdr3_nt: TGCGCCAGCAGCCACCGGGACGACTACAATGAGCAGTTCTTC; cdr3_aa: CASSHRDDYNEQFF
v_call: TRBV7-9; d_call: NA; clone_size: few; j_call: TRBJ1-2; cdr3_nt: TGTGCCAGCAGCTTAGGAGGGGTTGACTATGGCTACACCTTC; cdr3_aa: CASSLGGVDYGYTF
v_call: TRBV29-1; d_call: TRBD1; clone_size: few; j_call: TRBJ1-2; cdr3_nt: TGCAGCGCCGGGACAGGCGCTAACTATGGCTACACCTTC; cdr3_aa: CSAGTGANYGYTF
v_call: TRBV6-5; d_call: NA; clone_size: NA; j_call: TRBJ2-3; cdr3_nt: TGTGCCAGCAGTCAAAGATCTGGTGGGGATACGCAGTATTTT; cdr3_aa: CASSQRSGGDTQYF
v_call: TRBV25-1; d_call: NA; clone_size: NA; j_call: TRBJ2-6; cdr3_nt: TGTGCCAGCAGGGAACGAGGGGGTTTACCTGGGGCCAACGTCCTGACTTTC; cdr3_aa: CASRERGGLPGANVLTF
v_call: TRBV6-6; d_call: NA; clone_size: NA; j_call: TRBJ2-4; cdr3_nt: TGTGCCAGCAGTCCCCGGGACGGGGTTGGTGAGCAGTACTTC; cdr3_aa: CASSPRDGVGEQYF
v_call: TRBV7-9; d_call: NA; clone_size: many; j_call: TRBJ2-7; cdr3_nt: TGTGCCAGCAGCTTAGCGGCCCGTCCCACTGGTGACGAGCAGTACTTC; cdr3_aa: CASSLAARPTGDEQYF
v_call: TRBV4-3; d_call: NA; clone_size: NA; j_call: TRBJ2-5; cdr3_nt: TGCGCCAGCAGCCAAGCTCCGGTGGGGGAGACCCAGTACTTC; cdr3_aa: CASSQAPVGETQYF
v_call: TRBV2; d_call: NA; clone_size: few; j_call: TRBJ2-3; cdr3_nt: TGTGCCAGCCGGAGGACTTCTAGCACAGATACGCAGTATTTT; cdr3_aa: CASRRTSSTDTQYF
v_call: TRBV6-2/TRBV6-3; d_call: NA; clone_size: few; j_call: TRBJ2-5; cdr3_nt: TGTGCCAGCAGTTACTCGGTCACAACTCTTCGGGAGACCCAGTACTTC; cdr3_aa: CASSYSVTTLRETQYF
v_call: TRBV6-1; d_call: NA; clone_size: few; j_call: TRBJ2-1; cdr3_nt: TGTGCCAGCCGCGAGGGTAGGGTGAATGAGCAGTTCTTC; cdr3_aa: CASREGRVNEQFF